The following is a T cell receptor (beta chain) sequence with its context. These data belong to a study of CD8 T cells in Susac syndrome. The CDR3 has 14 residues. The V gene lost 6 bases and the J gene lost 4 bases, with 15 bases spanning the gap. High-throughput TCR beta sequencing covered peripheral CD8+ and CD4+ T cells. The patients who served as multiple sclerosis controls were treatment-naive and had stable or active relapsing-remitting disease that fulfilled the revised McDonald criteria. After extraction with the RNeasy kit, about 0.5 to 1 ug of the RNA was reverse transcribed using random hexamers. Across 54 Vbeta and 13 Jbeta, immunoSEQ multiplex PCR amplified TCR beta CDR3. TCRdb re-derived calls from the immunoSEQ multiplex PCR reads in MiXCR, one entry per CDR3 protein. The table shows a few hundred thousand distinct CDR3 sequences, with 95% occurring only once.

This TCR derives from a human donor with multiple sclerosis. The specimen was CD4+ T cells from PBMCs. This sequence joins TRBV12-3 or TRBV12-4 and TRBJ1-2, with a weak D call TRBD1 (5 bases). CDR3 sequence: CASRPWGGSYGYTF. The CDR3 region has the DNA TGTGCCAGCAGACCCTGGGGGGGGAGCTATGGCTACACCTTC.